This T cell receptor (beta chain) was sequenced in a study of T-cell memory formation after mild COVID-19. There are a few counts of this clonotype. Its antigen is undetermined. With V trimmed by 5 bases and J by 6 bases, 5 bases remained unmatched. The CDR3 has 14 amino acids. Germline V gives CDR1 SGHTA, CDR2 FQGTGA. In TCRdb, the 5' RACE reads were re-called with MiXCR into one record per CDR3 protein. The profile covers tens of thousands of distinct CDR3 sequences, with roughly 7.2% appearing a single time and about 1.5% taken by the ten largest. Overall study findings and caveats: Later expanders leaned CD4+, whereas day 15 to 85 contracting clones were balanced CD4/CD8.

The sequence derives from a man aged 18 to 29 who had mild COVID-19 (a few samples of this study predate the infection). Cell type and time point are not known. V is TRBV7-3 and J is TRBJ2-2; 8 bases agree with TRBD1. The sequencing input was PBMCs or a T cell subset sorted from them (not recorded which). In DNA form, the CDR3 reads TGTGCCAGCAGCAGATTACAGGGGGCCGGGGAGCTGTTTTTT. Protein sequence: CASSRLQGAGELFF.